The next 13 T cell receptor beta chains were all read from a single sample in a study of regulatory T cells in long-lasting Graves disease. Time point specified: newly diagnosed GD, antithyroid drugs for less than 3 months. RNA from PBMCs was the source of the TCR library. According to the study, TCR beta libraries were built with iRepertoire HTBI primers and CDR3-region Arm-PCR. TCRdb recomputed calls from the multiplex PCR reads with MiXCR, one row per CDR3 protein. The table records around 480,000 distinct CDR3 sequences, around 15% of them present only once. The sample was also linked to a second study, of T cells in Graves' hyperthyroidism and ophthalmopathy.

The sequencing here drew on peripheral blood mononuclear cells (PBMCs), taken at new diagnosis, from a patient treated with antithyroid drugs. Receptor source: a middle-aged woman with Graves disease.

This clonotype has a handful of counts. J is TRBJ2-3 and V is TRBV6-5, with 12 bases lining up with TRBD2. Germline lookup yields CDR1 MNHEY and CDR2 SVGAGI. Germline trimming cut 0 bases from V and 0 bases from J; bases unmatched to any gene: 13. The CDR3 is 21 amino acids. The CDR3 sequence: CASSYSGTSGSHSISTDTQYF. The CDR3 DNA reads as TGTGCCAGCAGTTACTCGGGGACTAGCGGGTCTCACTCAATTAGCACAGATACGCAGTATTTT.

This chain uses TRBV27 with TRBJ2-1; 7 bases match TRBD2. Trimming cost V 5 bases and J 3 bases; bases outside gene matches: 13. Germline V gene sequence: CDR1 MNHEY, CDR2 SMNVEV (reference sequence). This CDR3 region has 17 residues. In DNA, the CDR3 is TGTGCCAGCAGTCCAGCCTCCGGGGCTAGCGGCTACAATGAGCAGTTCTTC. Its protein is CASSPASGASGYNEQFF.

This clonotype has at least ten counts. The CDR3 DNA is TGTGCCAGCAGCTTAGATGAAGGGTATAGCAATCAGCCCCAGCATTTT. This encodes CASSLDEGYSNQPQHF. The gene calls are TRBV11-3 and TRBJ1-5; no firm D call. The CDR3 runs to 16 residues. Between the trimmed V and J ends, which lost 0 bases and 0 bases, there was a span of 9 bases. The V gene's germline CDR1 is SGHNT and CDR2 YENEEA. Variable domain in full (rest from reference TRBV11-3 and TRBJ1-5): EAGVVQSPRYKIIEKKQPVAFWCNPISGHNTLYWYLQNLGQGPELLIRYENEEAVDDSQLPKDRFSAERLKGVDSTLKIQPAELGDSAVYLCASSLDEGYSNQPQHFGDGTRLSIL.

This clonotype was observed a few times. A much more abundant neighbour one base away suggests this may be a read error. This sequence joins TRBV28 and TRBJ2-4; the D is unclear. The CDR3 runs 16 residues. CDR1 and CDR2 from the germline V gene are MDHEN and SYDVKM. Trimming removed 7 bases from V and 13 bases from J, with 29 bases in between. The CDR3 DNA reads TGTGCCAGCATAAGCTCCCTTGGTCTCTCCTACAATGAGCAGTACTTC. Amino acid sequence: CASISSLGLSYNEQYF.

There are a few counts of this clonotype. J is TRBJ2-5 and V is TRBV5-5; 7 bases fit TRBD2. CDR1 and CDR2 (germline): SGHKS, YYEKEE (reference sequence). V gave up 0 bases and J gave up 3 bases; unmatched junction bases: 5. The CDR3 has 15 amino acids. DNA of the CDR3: TGTGCCAGCAGCTTGGAGGGGAGGGGCAAAGAGACCCAGTACTTC. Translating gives CASSLEGRGKETQYF. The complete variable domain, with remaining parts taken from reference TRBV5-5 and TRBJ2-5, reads DAGVTQSPTHLIKTRGQQVTLRCSPISGHKSVSWYQQVLGQGPQFIFQYYEKEERGRGNFPDRFSARQFPNYSSELNVNALLLGDSALYLCASSLEGRGKETQYFGPGTRLLVL.

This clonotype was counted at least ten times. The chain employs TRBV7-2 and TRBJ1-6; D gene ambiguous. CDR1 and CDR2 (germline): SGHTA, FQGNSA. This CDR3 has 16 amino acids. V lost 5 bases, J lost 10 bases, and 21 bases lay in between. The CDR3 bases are TGTGCCAGCAGCCTTAGCCCCTCAACTTCCCCCTCACCCCTCCACTTT. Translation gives CASSLSPSTSPSPLHF.

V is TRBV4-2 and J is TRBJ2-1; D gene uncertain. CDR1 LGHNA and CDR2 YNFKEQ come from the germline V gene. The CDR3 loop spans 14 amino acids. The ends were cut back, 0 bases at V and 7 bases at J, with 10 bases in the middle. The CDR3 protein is CASSQDRMGNEQFF. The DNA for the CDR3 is TGTGCCAGCAGCCAAGATCGTATGGGGAATGAGCAGTTCTTC.

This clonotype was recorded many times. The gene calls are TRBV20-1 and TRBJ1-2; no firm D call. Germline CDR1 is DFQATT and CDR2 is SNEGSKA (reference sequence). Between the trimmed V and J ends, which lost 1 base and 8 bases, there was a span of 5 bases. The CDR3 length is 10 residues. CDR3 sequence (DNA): TGCAGTGCTAGAGTGGAGGGCTACACCTTC. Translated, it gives CSARVEGYTF.

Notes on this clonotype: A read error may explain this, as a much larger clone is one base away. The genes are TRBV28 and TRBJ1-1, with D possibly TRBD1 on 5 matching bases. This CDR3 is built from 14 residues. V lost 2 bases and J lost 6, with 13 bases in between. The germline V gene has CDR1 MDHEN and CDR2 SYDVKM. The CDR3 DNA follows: TGTGCCAGCAGTTTAGGGTGGGGGAGGGCTGAAGCTTTCTTT. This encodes CASSLGWGRAEAFF.

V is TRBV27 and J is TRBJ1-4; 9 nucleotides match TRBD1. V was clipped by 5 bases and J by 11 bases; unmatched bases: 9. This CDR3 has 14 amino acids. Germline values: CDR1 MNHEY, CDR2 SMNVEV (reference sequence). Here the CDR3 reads CASSPDRGRGKLFF. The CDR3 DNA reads TGTGCCAGCAGTCCGGACAGGGGACGTGGGAAACTGTTTTTT.

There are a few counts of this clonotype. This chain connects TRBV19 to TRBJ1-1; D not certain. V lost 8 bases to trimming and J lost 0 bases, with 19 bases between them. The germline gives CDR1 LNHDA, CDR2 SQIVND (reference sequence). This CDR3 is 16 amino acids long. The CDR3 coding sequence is TGTGCCAGTTCCGATTACGGGCGTCTAGTGAACACTGAAGCTTTCTTT. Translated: CASSDYGRLVNTEAFF.

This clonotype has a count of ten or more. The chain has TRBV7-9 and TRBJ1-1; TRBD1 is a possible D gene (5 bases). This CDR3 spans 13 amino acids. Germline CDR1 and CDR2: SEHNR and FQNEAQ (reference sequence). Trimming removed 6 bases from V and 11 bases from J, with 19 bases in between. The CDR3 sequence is CASRVLGRVDAFF. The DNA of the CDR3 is TGTGCCAGCAGGGTCTTGGGGCGGGTTGACGCTTTCTTT. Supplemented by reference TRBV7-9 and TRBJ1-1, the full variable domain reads DTGVSQNPRHKITKRGQNVTFRCDPISEHNRLYWYRQTLGQGPEFLTYFQNEAQLEKSRLLSDRFSAERPKGSFSTLEIQRTEQGDSAMYLCASRVLGRVDAFFGQGTRLTVV.

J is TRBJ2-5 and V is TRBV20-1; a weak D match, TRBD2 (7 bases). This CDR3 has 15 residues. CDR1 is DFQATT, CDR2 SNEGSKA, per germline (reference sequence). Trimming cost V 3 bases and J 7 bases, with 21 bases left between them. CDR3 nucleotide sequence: TGCAGTGCTAGTGATCCGAGGGGGGGGGACGGGACCCAGTACTTC. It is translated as CSASDPRGGDGTQYF.